The rows below give T cell receptor beta chains drawn from one sample of a study of cytomegalovirus exposure and HLA in healthy donors. Some clones are missing from TCRdb's copy, which holds only in-frame ones; the method was immunoSEQ multiplex PCR. The data contain 150,000 to 200,000 clones, 89% of them singletons. Specimen: PBMCs. The receptors derive from a woman younger than 35 in good health and CMV-seropositive. The CDR3 runs from the conserved cysteine through the conserved F or W. D genes are given only for firm matches. The size field is filled for only some rows; it gives once, few, many or a size class.

. TRBJ1-1 TRBV21-1 . TGTGCCAGCAGCCGAGGGAGGGGCCGGAACACTGAAGCTTTCTTT CASSRGRGRNTEAFF
few TRBJ1-5 TRBV27 TRBD1 TGTGCCAGCAGTCTAAGGGACAGGGAACAGCCCCAGCATTTT CASSLRDREQPQHF
. TRBJ1-2 TRBV27 TRBD1 TGTGCCAGCAGTTCGGGGCCCACAGGGGGTAGTGGCTACACCTTC CASSSGPTGGSGYTF
. TRBJ1-2 TRBV6-5 TRBD1 TGTGCCAGCAGCCCCGGGACAGGGGTAAGCTATGGCTACACCTTC CASSPGTGVSYGYTF
. TRBJ2-2 TRBV29-1 TRBD1 TGCAGCGTTGGGGGACAGGGAAACACCGGGGAGCTGTTTTTT CSVGGQGNTGELFF
. TRBJ2-7 TRBV6-1 . TGTGCCAGCAGTTCTTCCGGGATCGAGCAGTACTTC CASSSSGIEQYF
. TRBJ2-3 TRBV12-5 . TGTGCTAGTGGTTTGGTAGGGGCGGATACGCAGTATTTT CASGLVGADTQYF
. TRBJ2-7 TRBV9 TRBD2 TGTGCCAGCAGCAAGGTAGCGGGAGGTTCATACGAGCAGTACTTC CASSKVAGGSYEQYF
few TRBJ2-1 TRBV15 TRBD2 TGTGCCACCAGCAGGGCGCTAACTAGCGGGAGTACGAATGAGCAGTTCTTC CATSRALTSGSTNEQFF
. TRBJ2-1 TRBV28 . TGTGCCAGCAGCTTTATAAGCGGAGGATGGTACAATGAGCAGTTCTTC CASSFISGGWYNEQFF
. TRBJ2-1 TRBV5-4 . TGTGCCAGCAGCTTGGCCGTGGCGAGGGATGAGCAGTTCTTC CASSLAVARDEQFF
. TRBJ1-2 TRBV7-2 . TGTGCCAGCAGCTTAGGGACAAATGACTATGGCTACACCTTC CASSLGTNDYGYTF
. TRBJ1-1 TRBV5-6 TRBD1 TGTGCCAGCAGCTCCCGGACAGGGATGAACACTGAAGCTTTCTTT CASSSRTGMNTEAFF
. TRBJ2-7 TRBV4-1 . TGCGCCAGCAGCCTACCGGGACTGGCGTACTACGAGCAGTACTTC CASSLPGLAYYEQYF
. TRBJ1-1 TRBV4-3 . TGCGCCAGCAGCCAAGAACCGGGGTATACTGAAGCTTTCTTT CASSQEPGYTEAFF
. TRBJ2-6 TRBV19 . TGTGCCAGTAGTCAGCGTAGCTCTGGGGCCAACGTCCTGACTTTC CASSQRSSGANVLTF
once TRBJ2-3 TRBV9 TRBD2 TGTGCCAGCAGCGGAGGGGGACTAGCGGCTATCACAGATACGCAGTATTTT CASSGGGLAAITDTQYF
. TRBJ1-5 TRBV28 . TGTGCCAGCAGTCCACTGGATCAGCCCCAGCATTTT CASSPLDQPQHF
. TRBJ2-7 TRBV27 TRBD2 TGTGCCAGCAGTTTAGGGACTAGCGGGAGTAGGAACGAGCAGTACTTC CASSLGTSGSRNEQYF
. TRBJ2-3 TRBV7-9 . TGTGCCATGAGGGATCTCGCAGATACGCAGTATTTT CAMRDLADTQYF
once TRBJ1-4 TRBV18 . TGTGCCAGCGCCGCGGGTCGTAATGAAAAACTGTTTTTT CASAAGRNEKLFF
once TRBJ1-2 TRBV27 . TGTGCCAGCAGCCCCCCTCGGGTCCAGGGCCCTTACTATGGCTACACCTTC CASSPPRVQGPYYGYTF
few TRBJ2-3 TRBV6-4 TRBD2 TGTGCCAGCAGTAGAACTAGCGGGAGCACAGATACGCAGTATTTT CASSRTSGSTDTQYF
. TRBJ2-5 TRBV6-1 . TGTGCCAGCTCGCAAGAGACCCAGTACTTC CASSQETQYF
. TRBJ1-4 TRBV5-5 . TGTGCCAGCAGCTTGTCGAGGGCCAATGAAAAACTGTTTTTT CASSLSRANEKLFF
. TRBJ2-7 TRBV30 TRBD1 TGTGCCTGGAGCCCCGGGACAGGAACTTCCTACGAGCAGTACTTC CAWSPGTGTSYEQYF
. TRBJ2-7 TRBV10-3 . TGTGCCATCAGTTTCGAACCAACAGCCCACTACGAGCAGTACTTC CAISFEPTAHYEQYF
. TRBJ1-5 TRBV4-1 TRBD1 TGCGCCAGCAGCTCTGGGACAGGGCCCTATAGCAATCAGCCCCAGCATTTT CASSSGTGPYSNQPQHF
. TRBJ2-3 TRBV7-9 . TGTGCCAGCAGCTTATGGGACACGGGAACAGATACGCAGTATTTT CASSLWDTGTDTQYF
. TRBJ2-7 TRBV2 TRBD1 TGTGCCAGCAGCGACAGGGAACCGGGCGAGCAGTACTTC CASSDREPGEQYF
. TRBJ2-3 TRBV9 TRBD2 TGTGCCAGCAGCGTTGTCGGGGGGGGCACAGATACGCAGTATTTT CASSVVGGGTDTQYF
. TRBJ2-6 TRBV5-1 . TGCGCCAGCACGCAACTCTCTGGGGCCAACGTCCTGACTTTC CASTQLSGANVLTF
. TRBJ2-2 TRBV14 . TGTGCCAGCAGCCAAGTACAGGGTTGGGACACCGGGGAGCTGTTTTTT CASSQVQGWDTGELFF
. TRBJ2-1 TRBV19 . TGTGCCAGTAGTCTAGGACTGGCGCCATTCAATGAGCAGTTCTTC CASSLGLAPFNEQFF
. TRBJ2-6 TRBV2 . TGTGCCAGCAGACAGGCCTCTGGGGCCAACGTCCTGACTTTC CASRQASGANVLTF
few TRBJ2-2 TRBV25-1 TRBD2 TGTGCCAGCTCTCCCGGGCGGGAGGCCACCGGGGAGCTGTTTTTT CASSPGREATGELFF
. TRBJ1-1 TRBV5-5 TRBD1 TGTGCCAGCAGCCCGCAGGGGGACACTGAAGCTTTCTTT CASSPQGDTEAFF
. TRBJ2-2 TRBV10-2 TRBD1 TGCGCCAGCAGTAAGGACAGGGCGCCCGGGGAGCTGTTTTTT CASSKDRAPGELFF
. TRBJ1-1 TRBV10-1 . TGCGCCAGCATGGGAGAGGGAAACACTGAAGCTTTCTTT CASMGEGNTEAFF
. TRBJ2-7 TRBV6-4 . TGTGCCAGCAGTGACTCAAGTGGGAGTTACAGCTCCTACGAGCAGTACTTC CASSDSSGSYSSYEQYF
. TRBJ2-7 TRBV6-5 TRBD1 TGTGCCAGCAGTAAGACAGGGAAAACTTACGAGCAGTACTTC CASSKTGKTYEQYF
once TRBJ2-1 TRBV28 TRBD2 TGTGCCAGCAGTTTAGCGGGAGGACCCTACAATGAGCAGTTCTTC CASSLAGGPYNEQFF
. TRBJ2-3 TRBV6-6 TRBD1 TGTGCCAGCAGTTATGAAGGGGACAGAGATACGCAGTATTTT CASSYEGDRDTQYF
. TRBJ2-1 TRBV5-1 TRBD2 TGCGCCAGCAGCTACCGGACTAGCGGGAGCGGTGAGCAGTTCTTC CASSYRTSGSGEQFF
. TRBJ1-5 TRBV7-2 . TGTGCCAGCAGCTTAACCGGGAGCAATCAGCCCCAGCATTTT CASSLTGSNQPQHF
. TRBJ2-7 TRBV6-5 . TGTGCCAGCAGTTACTCGATACAGGGCTACGAGCAGTACTTC CASSYSIQGYEQYF
few TRBJ1-1 TRBV30 TRBD1 TGTGCCTGGAGATCCGGACAGGGTAGGGCTTTCTTT CAWRSGQGRAFF
. TRBJ1-2 TRBV19 . TGTGCCAGTAGTATTCCGGGTCTTAGTACTCATGGCTACACCTTC CASSIPGLSTHGYTF
. TRBJ2-2 TRBV7-2 TRBD2 TGTGCCAGCAGCGCCCTAGCGGGAGGGAACACCGGGGAGCTGTTTTTT CASSALAGGNTGELFF
. TRBJ1-2 TRBV28 . TGTGCCAGCAGTGAAGTGGCAGGGGTCTATGGCTACACCTTC CASSEVAGVYGYTF
. TRBJ1-1 TRBV6-1 . TGTGCCAGCAGAACCCACGGGGGGCCGGTTGAAGCTTTCTTT CASRTHGGPVEAFF
. TRBJ1-2 TRBV6-5 TRBD1 TGTGCCAGCAGCCCGACAGGGAACTATGGCTACACCTTC CASSPTGNYGYTF
. TRBJ2-2 TRBV5-1 TRBD2 TGCGCCAGCGTCGGACTAGCGGGAGCCACCGGGGAGCTGTTTTTT CASVGLAGATGELFF
few TRBJ2-2 TRBV30 TRBD1 TGTGCCTGGAGTGCTAGACAGGGCTTCGGGGAGCTGTTTTTT CAWSARQGFGELFF
. TRBJ1-5 TRBV19 . TGTGCCAGTAGTACAGGGATAAGCAATCAGCCCCAGCATTTT CASSTGISNQPQHF